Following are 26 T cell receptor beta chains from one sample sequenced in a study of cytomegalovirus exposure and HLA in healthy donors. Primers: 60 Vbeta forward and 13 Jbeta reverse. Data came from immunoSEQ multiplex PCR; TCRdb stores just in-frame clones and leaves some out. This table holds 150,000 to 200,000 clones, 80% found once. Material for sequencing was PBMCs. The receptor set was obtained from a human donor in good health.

CDR3 region: CASSFGQHYEQYF. CDR3 in DNA: TGTGCCAGCAGTTTCGGACAACACTACGAGCAGTACTTC. The chain is built from TRBV2 and TRBJ2-7; a possible D gene is TRBD1 (5 bases). The CDR3 is made up of 13 amino acids. V was cut by 5 bases and J by 3 bases, with 11 bases left in between. From germline, CDR1 is SNHLY and CDR2 FYNNEI.

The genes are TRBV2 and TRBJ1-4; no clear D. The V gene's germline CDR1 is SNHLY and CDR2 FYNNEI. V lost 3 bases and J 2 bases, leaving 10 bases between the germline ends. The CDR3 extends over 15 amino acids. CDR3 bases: TGTGCCAGCAGTGAGGGTGGAGGGACTAATGAAAAACTGTTTTTT. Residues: CASSEGGGTNEKLFF.

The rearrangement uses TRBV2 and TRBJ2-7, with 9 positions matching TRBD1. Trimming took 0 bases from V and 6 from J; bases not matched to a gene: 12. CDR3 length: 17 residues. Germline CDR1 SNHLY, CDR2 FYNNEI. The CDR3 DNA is TGTGCCAGCAGTGAAGCGACAGCCCCGGGACAGGGCGCCGAGCAGTACTTC. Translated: CASSEATAPGQGAEQYF.

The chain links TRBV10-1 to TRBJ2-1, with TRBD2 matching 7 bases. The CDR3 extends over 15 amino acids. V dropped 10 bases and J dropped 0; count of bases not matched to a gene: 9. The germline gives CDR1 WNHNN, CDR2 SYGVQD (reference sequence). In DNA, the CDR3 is TGCGCCACCCAGTGGCGGACTAGCTCCTACAATGAGCAGTTCTTC. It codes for CATQWRTSSYNEQFF.

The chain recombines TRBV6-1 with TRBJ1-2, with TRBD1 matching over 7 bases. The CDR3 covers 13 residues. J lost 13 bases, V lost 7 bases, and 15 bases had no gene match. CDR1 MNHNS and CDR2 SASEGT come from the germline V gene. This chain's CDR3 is CASKLSGQSIFTF. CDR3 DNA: TGTGCCAGCAAACTTTCGGGACAGAGTATATTCACCTTC.

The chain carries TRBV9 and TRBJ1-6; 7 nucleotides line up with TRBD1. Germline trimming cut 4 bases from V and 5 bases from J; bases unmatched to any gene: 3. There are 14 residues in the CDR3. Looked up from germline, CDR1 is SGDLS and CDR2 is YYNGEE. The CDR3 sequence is CASSSGTDNSPLHF. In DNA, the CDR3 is TGTGCCAGCAGCTCCGGGACAGATAATTCACCCCTCCACTTT.

As DNA, the CDR3 is TGTGCCAGCAGCGTGATGACCGGGACAGTTAATTCACCCCTCCACTTT. Encoded protein: CASSVMTGTVNSPLHF. The chain joins TRBV27 to TRBJ1-6; 7 bases fit TRBD1. The junction had 11 bases not matched to a gene; V was cut back by 6 bases and J by 6 bases. Germline V gene sequence: CDR1 MNHEY, CDR2 SMNVEV (reference sequence). The CDR3 totals 16 residues.

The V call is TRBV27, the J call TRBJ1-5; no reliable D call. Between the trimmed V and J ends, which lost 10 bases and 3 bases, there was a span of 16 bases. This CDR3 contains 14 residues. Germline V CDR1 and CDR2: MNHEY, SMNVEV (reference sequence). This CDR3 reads CATAPREANQPQHF. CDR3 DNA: TGTGCCACTGCTCCCCGAGAGGCCAATCAGCCCCAGCATTTT.

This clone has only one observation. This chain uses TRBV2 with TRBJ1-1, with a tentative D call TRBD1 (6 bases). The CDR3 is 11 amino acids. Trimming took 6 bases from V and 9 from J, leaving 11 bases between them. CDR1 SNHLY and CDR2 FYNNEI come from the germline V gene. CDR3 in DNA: TGTGCCAGCAGGTCAGGGGTTCAAGCTTTCTTT. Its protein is CASRSGVQAFF.

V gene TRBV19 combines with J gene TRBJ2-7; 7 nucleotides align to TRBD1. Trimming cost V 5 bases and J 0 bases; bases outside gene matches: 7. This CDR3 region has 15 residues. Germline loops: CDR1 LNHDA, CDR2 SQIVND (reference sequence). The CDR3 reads CASSFLSGGSYEQYF. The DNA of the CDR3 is TGTGCCAGTAGTTTTTTGTCAGGGGGCTCCTACGAGCAGTACTTC.

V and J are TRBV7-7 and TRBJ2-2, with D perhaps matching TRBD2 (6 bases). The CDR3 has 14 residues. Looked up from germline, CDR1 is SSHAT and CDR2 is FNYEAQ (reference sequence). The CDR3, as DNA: TGTGCTAGCGGTAGGGGAGGGAACACCGGGGAGCTGTTTTTT. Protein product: CASGRGGNTGELFF.

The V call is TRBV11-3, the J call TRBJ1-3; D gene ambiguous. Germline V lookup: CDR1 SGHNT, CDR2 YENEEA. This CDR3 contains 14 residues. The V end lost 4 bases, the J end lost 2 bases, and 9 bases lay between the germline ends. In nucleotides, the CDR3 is TGTGCCAGCAGCTCCCCCGGGACTGGAAACACCATATATTTT. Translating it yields CASSSPGTGNTIYF. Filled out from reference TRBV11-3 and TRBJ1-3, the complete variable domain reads EAGVVQSPRYKIIEKKQPVAFWCNPISGHNTLYWYLQNLGQGPELLIRYENEEAVDDSQLPKDRFSAERLKGVDSTLKIQPAELGDSAVYLCASSSPGTGNTIYFGEGSWLTVV.

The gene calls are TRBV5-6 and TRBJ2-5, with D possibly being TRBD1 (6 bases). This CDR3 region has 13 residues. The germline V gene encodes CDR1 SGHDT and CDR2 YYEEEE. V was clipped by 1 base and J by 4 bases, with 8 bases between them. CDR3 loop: CASSLTGSETQYF. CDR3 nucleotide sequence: TGTGCCAGCAGCTTGACAGGGTCAGAGACCCAGTACTTC.

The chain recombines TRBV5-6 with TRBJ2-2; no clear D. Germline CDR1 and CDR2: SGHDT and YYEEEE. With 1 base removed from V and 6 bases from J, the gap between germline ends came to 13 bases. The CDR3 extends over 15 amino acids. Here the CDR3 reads CASSLIDGPAGELFF. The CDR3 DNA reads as TGTGCCAGCAGCTTGATAGATGGGCCCGCCGGGGAGCTGTTTTTT.

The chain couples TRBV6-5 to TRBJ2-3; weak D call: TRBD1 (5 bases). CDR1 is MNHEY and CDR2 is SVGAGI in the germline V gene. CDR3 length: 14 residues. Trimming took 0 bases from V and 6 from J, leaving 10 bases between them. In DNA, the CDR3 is TGTGCCAGCAGTTACTCAGACAGTATGGATACGCAGTATTTT. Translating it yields CASSYSDSMDTQYF.

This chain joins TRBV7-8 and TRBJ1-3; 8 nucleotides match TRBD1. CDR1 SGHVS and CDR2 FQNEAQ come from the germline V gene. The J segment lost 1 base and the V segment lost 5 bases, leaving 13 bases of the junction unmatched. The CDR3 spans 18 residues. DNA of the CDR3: TGTGCCAGCAGCCCTACCACTCGACAGGGGCCATCTGGAAACACCATATATTTT. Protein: CASSPTTRQGPSGNTIYF.

CDR3: CASSLDTSSSYEQYF. The CDR3 coding sequence is TGCGCCAGCAGCTTGGACACCTCAAGCTCCTACGAGCAGTACTTC. V usage is TRBV5-1 and J usage is TRBJ2-7, with D uncertain. The CDR3 loop spans 15 amino acids. Germline CDR1 reads SGHRS; CDR2 reads YFSETQ. The V gene lost 0 bases and the J gene lost 0 bases, with 10 bases spanning the gap.

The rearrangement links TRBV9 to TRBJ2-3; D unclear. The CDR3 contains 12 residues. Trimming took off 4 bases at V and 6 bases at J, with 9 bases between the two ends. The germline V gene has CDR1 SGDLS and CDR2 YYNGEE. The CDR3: CASSPIGDTQYF. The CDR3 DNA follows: TGTGCCAGCAGCCCGATCGGGGATACGCAGTATTTT.

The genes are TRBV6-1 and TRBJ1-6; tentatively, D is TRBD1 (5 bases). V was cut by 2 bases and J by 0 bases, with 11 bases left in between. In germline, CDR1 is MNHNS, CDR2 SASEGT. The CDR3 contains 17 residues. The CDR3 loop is CASSETRQSSYNSPLHF. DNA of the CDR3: TGTGCCAGCAGTGAAACAAGACAGAGCTCCTATAATTCACCCCTCCACTTT.

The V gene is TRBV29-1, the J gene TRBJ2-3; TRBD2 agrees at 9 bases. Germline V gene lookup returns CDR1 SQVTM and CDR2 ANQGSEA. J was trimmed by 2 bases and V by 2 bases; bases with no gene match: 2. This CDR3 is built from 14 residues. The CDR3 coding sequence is TGCAGCGTTGAATCTAGCGGGGTCACAGATACGCAGTATTTT. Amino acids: CSVESSGVTDTQYF.

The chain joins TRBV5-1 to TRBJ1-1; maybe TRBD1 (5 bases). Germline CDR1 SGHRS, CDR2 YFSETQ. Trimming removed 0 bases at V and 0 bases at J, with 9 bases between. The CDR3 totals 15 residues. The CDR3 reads CASSLEGLMNTEAFF. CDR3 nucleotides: TGCGCCAGCAGCTTGGAGGGACTGATGAACACTGAAGCTTTCTTT. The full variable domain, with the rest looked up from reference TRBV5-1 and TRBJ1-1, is KAGVTQTPRYLIKTRGQQVTLSCSPISGHRSVSWYQQTPGQGLQFLFEYFSETQRNKGNFPGRFSGRQFSNSRSEMNVSTLELGDSALYLCASSLEGLMNTEAFFGQGTRLTVV.

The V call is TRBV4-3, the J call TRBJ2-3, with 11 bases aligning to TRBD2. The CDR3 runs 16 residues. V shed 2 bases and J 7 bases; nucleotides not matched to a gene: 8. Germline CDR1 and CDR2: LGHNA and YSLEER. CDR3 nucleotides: TGCGCCAGCAGCCAAAGACCGGGACTAGCGGTCTATACGCAGTATTTT. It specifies CASSQRPGLAVYTQYF.

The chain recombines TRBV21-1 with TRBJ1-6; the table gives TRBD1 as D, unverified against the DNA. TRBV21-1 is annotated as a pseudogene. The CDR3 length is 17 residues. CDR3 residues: CARTNRAGPPNNSPLHF. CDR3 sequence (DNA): TGTGCCAGAACCAATAGGGCAGGGCCTCCGAATAATTCACCCCTCCACTTT.

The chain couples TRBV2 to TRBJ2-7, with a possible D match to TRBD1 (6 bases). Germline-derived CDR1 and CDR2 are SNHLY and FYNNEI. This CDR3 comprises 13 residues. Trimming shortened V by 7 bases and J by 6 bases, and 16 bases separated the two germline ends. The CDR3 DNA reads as TGTGCCAGCAATGGACAGATGTTGGGCGAGCAGTACTTC. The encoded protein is CASNGQMLGEQYF.

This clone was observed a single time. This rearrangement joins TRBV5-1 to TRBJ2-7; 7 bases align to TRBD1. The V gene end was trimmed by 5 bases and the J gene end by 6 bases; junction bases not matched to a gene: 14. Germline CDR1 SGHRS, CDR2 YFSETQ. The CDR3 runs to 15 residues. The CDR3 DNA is TGCGCCAGCAGGTACCGGGACAGATTTTCGAGCGAGCAGTACTTC. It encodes CASRYRDRFSSEQYF. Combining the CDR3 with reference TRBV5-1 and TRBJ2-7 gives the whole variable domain KAGVTQTPRYLIKTRGQQVTLSCSPISGHRSVSWYQQTPGQGLQFLFEYFSETQRNKGNFPGRFSGRQFSNSRSEMNVSTLELGDSALYLCASRYRDRFSSEQYFGPGTRLTVT.

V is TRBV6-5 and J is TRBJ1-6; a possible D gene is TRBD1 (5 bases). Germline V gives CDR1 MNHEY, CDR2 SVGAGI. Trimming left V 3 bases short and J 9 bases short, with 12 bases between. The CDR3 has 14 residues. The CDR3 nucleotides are TGTGCCAGCAGTTATGATCCGGGGGTTTCACCCCTCCACTTT. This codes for CASSYDPGVSPLHF.